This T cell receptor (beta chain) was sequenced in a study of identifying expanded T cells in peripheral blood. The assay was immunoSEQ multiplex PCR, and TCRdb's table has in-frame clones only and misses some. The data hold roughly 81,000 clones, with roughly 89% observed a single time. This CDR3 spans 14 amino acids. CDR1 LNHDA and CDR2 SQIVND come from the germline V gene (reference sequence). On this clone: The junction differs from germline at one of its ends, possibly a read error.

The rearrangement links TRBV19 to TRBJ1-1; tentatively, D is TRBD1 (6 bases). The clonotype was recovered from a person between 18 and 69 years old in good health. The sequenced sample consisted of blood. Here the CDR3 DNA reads TGTGCCAGTAGTATGGGGGGGGACACACTAAAGAGTATCTTT. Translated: CASSMGGDTLKSIF.